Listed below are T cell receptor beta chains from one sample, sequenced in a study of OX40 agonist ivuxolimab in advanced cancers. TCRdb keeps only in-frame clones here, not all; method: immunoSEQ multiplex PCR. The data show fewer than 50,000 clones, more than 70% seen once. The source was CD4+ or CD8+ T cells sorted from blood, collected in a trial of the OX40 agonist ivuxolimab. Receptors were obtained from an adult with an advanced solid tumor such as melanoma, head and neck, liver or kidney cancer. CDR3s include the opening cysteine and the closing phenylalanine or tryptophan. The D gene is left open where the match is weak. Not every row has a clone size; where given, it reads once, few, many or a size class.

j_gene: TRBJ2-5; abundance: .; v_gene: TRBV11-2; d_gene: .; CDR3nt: TGTGCCAGCAGCTCAGGCGTGGTACAGAACCAAGAGACCCAGTACTTC; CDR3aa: CASSSGVVQNQETQYF
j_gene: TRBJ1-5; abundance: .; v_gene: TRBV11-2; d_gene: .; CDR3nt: TGTGCCAGCAGCTTAGGCAGGGGCAATCAGCCCCAGCATTTT; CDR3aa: CASSLGRGNQPQHF
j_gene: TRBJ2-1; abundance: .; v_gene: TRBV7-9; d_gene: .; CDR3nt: TGTGCCAGCAGCTCCCAACTCGCCCCTGGTGGGAGTGAGCAGTTCTTC; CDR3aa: CASSSQLAPGGSEQFF
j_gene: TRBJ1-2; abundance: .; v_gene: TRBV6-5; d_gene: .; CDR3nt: TGTGCCAGCAGTTACAGGACAGATCACTATGGCTACACCTTC; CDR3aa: CASSYRTDHYGYTF
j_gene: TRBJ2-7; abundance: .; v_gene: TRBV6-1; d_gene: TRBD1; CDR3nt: TGTGCCAGCAGTGACCCGGGGGACAGGGGCGATTACGAGCAGTACTTC; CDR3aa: CASSDPGDRGDYEQYF
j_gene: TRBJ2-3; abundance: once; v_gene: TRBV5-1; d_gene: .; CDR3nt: TGCGCCAGCAGCTTCTCGGACAGTAGCACAGATACGCAGTATTTT; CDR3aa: CASSFSDSSTDTQYF
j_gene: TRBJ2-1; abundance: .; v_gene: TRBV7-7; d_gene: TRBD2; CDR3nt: TGTGCTAGCAGCTATCATCGGCGGGGGGGCCTCTCCTACAATGAGCAGTTCTTC; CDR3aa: CASSYHRRGGLSYNEQFF
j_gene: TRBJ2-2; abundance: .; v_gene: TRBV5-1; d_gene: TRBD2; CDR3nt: TGCGCCAGCAGCCCGGGACTAGGGAACACCGGGGAGCTGTTTTTT; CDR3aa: CASSPGLGNTGELFF
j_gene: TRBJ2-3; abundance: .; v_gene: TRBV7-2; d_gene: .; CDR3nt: TGTGCCAGCAGCAAGTTGGTGGGGGCGGATACGCAGTATTTT; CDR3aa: CASSKLVGADTQYF
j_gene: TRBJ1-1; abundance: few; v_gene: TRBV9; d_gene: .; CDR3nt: TGTGCCAGCAGCGTAGGGCAGATGAACACTGAAGCTTTCTTT; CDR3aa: CASSVGQMNTEAFF
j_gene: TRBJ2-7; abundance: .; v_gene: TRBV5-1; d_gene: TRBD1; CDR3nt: TGCGCCAGCAGTGGACAGGGGTCGACCACCTACGAGCAGTACTTC; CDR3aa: CASSGQGSTTYEQYF
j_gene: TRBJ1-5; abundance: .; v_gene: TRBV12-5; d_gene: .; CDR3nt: TGTGCTAGTGGTTTGGGGGGGGGTAGGGATCAGCCCCAGCATTTT; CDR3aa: CASGLGGGRDQPQHF
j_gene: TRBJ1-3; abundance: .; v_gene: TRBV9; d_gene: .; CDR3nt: TGTGCCAGCAGCCCCCTGAGGGGTTTAGGGAACACCATATATTTT; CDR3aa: CASSPLRGLGNTIYF
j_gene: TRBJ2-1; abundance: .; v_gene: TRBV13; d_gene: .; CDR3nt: TGTGCCAGCAGCCTAACATATCCCGGTGAGCAGTTCTTC; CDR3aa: CASSLTYPGEQFF
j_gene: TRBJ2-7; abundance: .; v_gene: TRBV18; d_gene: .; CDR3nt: TGTGCCAGCTCTAAAGACGGGGGCTACGAGCAGTACTTC; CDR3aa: CASSKDGGYEQYF
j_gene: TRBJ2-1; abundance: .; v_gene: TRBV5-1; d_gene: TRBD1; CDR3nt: TGCGCCAGCAGCGGACAGGGACACAATGAGCAGTTCTTC; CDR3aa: CASSGQGHNEQFF
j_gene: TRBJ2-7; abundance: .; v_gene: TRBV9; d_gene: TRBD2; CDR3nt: TGTGCCAGCAGCGTCGCTAGCGGGGGGACCTACGAGCAGTACTTC; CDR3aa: CASSVASGGTYEQYF
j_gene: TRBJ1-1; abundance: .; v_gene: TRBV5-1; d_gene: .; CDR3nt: TGCGCCAGCAGCAGGTCCCCGGGACCTGAAGCTTTCTTT; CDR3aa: CASSRSPGPEAFF
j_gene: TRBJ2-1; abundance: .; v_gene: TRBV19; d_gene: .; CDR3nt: TGTGCCAGTAGTGCCACAGGCAGCTCCTACAATGAGCAGTTCTTC; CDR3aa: CASSATGSSYNEQFF
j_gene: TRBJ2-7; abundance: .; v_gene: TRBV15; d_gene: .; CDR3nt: TGTGCCACCAGCCGGGCCCTTACCGTGTACGAGCAGTACTTC; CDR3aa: CATSRALTVYEQYF
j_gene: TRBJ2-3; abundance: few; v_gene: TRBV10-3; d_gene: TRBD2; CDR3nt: TGTGCCATCAGTGAGTCGAAGGCGGGGGGGGGCACAGATACGCAGTATTTT; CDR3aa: CAISESKAGGGTDTQYF
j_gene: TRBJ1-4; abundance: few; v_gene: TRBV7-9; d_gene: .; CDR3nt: TGTGCCAGCAGCCCCAGGGGCAGGGGAGGTGAAAAACTGTTTTTT; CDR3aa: CASSPRGRGGEKLFF
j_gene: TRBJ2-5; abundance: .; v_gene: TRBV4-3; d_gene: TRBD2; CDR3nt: TGCGCCAGCAGCCAAGAGCCTAGCGGGGGGGGGAGGACCCAGTACTTC; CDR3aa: CASSQEPSGGGRTQYF
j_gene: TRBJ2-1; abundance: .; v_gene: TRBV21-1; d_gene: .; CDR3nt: TGTGCCAGCAGCAAGAAACTTCATGAGCAGTTCTTC; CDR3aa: CASSKKLHEQFF
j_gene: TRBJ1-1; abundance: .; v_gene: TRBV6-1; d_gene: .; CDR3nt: TGTGCCAGCAGTGAGACAGGCACCGGGGTGAACACTGAAGCTTTCTTT; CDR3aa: CASSETGTGVNTEAFF
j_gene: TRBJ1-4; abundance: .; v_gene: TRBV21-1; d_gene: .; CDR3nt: TGTGCCAGCAGCCCTCGTCGAAAACTGTTTTTT; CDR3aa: CASSPRRKLFF
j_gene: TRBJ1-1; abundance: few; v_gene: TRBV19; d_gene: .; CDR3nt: TGTGCCAGCTTTCAAAGGGGGGGCTACACTGAAGCTTTCTTT; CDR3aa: CASFQRGGYTEAFF
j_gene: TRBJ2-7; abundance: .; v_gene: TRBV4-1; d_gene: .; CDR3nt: TGCGCCAGCAGCCAAGAACTAGTCGGGGAGCAGTACTTC; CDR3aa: CASSQELVGEQYF
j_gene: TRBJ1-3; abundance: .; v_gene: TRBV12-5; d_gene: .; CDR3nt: TGTGCTAGTGGATCCGGACAGCCTGGAAACACCATATATTTT; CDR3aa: CASGSGQPGNTIYF
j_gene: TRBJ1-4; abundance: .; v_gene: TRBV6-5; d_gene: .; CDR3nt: TGTGCCAGCAGTTACTTGGGAGGTGAAAAACTGTTTTTT; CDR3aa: CASSYLGGEKLFF
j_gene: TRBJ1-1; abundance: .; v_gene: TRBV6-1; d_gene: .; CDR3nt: TGTGCCAGCACCCCCGCTGGGTTAAGGACTGAAGCTTTCTTT; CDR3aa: CASTPAGLRTEAFF
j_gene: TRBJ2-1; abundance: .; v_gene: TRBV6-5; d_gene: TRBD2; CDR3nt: TGTGCCAGCAGTAAGGCGGGGGGGCGCAATGAGCAGTTCTTC; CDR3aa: CASSKAGGRNEQFF
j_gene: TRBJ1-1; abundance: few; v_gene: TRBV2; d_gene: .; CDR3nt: TGTGCCAGCAGTGCCCAGGGTGGTAGGACGAACACTGAAGCTTTCTTT; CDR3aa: CASSAQGGRTNTEAFF
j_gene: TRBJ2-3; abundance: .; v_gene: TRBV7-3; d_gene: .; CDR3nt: TGTGCCAGCAGCCCCTTGGGGGGAACTAGCACAGATACGCAGTATTTT; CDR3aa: CASSPLGGTSTDTQYF
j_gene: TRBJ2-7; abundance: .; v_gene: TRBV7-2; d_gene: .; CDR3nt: TGTGCCAGCAGCTTTCAGGGGCTTTTGACCTACGAGCAGTGCTTC; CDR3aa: CASSFQGLLTYEQCF
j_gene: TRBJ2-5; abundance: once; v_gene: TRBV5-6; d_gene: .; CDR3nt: TGTGCCAGCAGCTTGGATCGTGTCGCGGGACGAGAGACCCAGTACTTC; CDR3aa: CASSLDRVAGRETQYF
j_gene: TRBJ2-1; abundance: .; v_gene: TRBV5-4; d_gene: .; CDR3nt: TGTGCCAGCAGTCGGATTGTTGAGCAGTTCTTC; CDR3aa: CASSRIVEQFF
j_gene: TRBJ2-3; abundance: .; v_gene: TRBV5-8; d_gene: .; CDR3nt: TGTGCCAGCAGCCCGGTAGGGGGGAGCACAGATACGCAGTATTTT; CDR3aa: CASSPVGGSTDTQYF
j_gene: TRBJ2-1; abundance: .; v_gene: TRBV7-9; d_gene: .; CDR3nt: TGTGCCAGCAGCTTTGAGGGGGGGTTCAATGAGCAGTTCTTC; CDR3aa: CASSFEGGFNEQFF
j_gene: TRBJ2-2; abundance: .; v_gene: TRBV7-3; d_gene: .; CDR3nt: TGTGCCAGCAGCACGGGCACCGGGGAGCTGTTTTTT; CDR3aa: CASSTGTGELFF
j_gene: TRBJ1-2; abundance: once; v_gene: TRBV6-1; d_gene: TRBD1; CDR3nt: TGTGCCAGCAGCCTGACAGGGGACTATGGCTACACCTTC; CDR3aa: CASSLTGDYGYTF
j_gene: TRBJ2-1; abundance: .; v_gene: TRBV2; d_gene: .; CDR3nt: TGTGCCAGCAGCTCCTGGTCCTACAATGAGCAGTTCTTC; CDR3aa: CASSSWSYNEQFF
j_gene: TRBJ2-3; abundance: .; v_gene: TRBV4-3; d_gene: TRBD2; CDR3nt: TGCGCCAGCAGCCAAGGGCTAGCGGGGGAACTAGTCGATTCAGATACGCAGTATTTT; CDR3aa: CASSQGLAGELVDSDTQYF
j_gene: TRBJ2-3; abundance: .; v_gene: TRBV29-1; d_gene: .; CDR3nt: TGCAGCGCGGATGAGGGGGGGACTGATACGCAGTATTTT; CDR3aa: CSADEGGTDTQYF
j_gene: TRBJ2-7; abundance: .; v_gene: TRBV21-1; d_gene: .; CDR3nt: TGTGCCAGCAGCAAAGATCAGCGGAGGAGCTCCTACGAGCAGTACTTC; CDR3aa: CASSKDQRRSSYEQYF